The 20 T cell receptor beta chains below all came from one sample that was sequenced in a study of cytomegalovirus exposure and HLA in healthy donors. Primers for the PCR totalled 60 Vbeta and 13 Jbeta. The data were produced by immunoSEQ multiplex PCR, yet TCRdb's version contains in-frame clones alone and is incomplete. Altogether a few hundred thousand clones are present, roughly 80% being singletons, with the ten largest covering about 3%. The sequencing sample was made of PBMCs. These receptors were obtained from a man aged 25 to 40 in good health and CMV-seronegative.

The count of this clone is one. V gene TRBV5-1 combines with J gene TRBJ1-2, with a possible D match to TRBD1 (6 bases). The V gene lost 1 base and the J gene lost 5 bases, with 15 bases spanning the gap. Germline V gene lookup returns CDR1 SGHRS and CDR2 YFSETQ. The CDR3 covers 15 residues. CDR3 in amino acids: CASSLTTGTFYGYTF. DNA of the CDR3: TGCGCCAGCAGCTTGACAACAGGGACCTTTTATGGCTACACCTTC. Complete variable domain (other parts from reference TRBV5-1 and TRBJ1-2): KAGVTQTPRYLIKTRGQQVTLSCSPISGHRSVSWYQQTPGQGLQFLFEYFSETQRNKGNFPGRFSGRQFSNSRSEMNVSTLELGDSALYLCASSLTTGTFYGYTFGSGTRLTVV.

The rearrangement joins TRBV6-1 to TRBJ1-2; D possibly corresponds to TRBD1 (5 bases). Germline CDR1 is MNHNS and CDR2 is SASEGT. The CDR3 consists of 15 residues. Trimming removed 1 base from V and 9 bases from J, with 18 bases in between. The chain's CDR3 is CASSEVILQDRSYTF. CDR3 nucleotides: TGTGCCAGCAGTGAAGTGATCCTACAGGACCGTAGCTACACCTTC.

V is TRBV9 and J is TRBJ2-1; tentative D call: TRBD1 (6 bases). Germline V gene sequence: CDR1 SGDLS, CDR2 YYNGEE. CDR3 size: 15 residues. Trimming cost V 3 bases and J 10 bases, with 20 bases left between them. CDR3 sequence (DNA): TGTGCCAGCAGCGCACTACAGGGTGAGGCGGGCGAGCAGTTCTTC. This codes for CASSALQGEAGEQFF.

The CDR3 coding sequence is TGTGCCAGCAGCTCGGCGGGGGAGGACACTGAAGCTTTCTTT. Translation: CASSSAGEDTEAFF. The rearrangement uses TRBV7-9 and TRBJ1-1; D is possibly TRBD1 (5 bases). Trimming pared 4 bases from V and 3 bases from J, leaving 12 bases between. In germline, CDR1 is SEHNR, CDR2 FQNEAQ (reference sequence). This CDR3 has 14 residues.

This clone occurred a few times. As DNA, the CDR3 is TGTGCCAGCAGTTGGGGACAGGGGTATGCAGATACGCAGTATTTT. Amino acids: CASSWGQGYADTQYF. The chain combines TRBV28 with TRBJ2-3; 10 bases line up with TRBD1. CDR3 length: 15 residues. The germline CDR1 and CDR2 sequences are MDHEN and SYDVKM. V shed 4 bases, J shed 4 bases, and the junction held 5 bases outside the gene matches.

This clone has a handful of counts. The chain uses TRBV4-3 and TRBJ1-1; D uncertain. Germline values: CDR1 LGHNA, CDR2 YSLEER. This CDR3 contains 14 residues. V lost 0 bases and J 3 bases, leaving 8 bases between the germline ends. The CDR3 protein is CASSQEERYTEAFF. The DNA for the CDR3 is TGCGCCAGCAGCCAAGAGGAGCGGTACACTGAAGCTTTCTTT.

This clone was counted a few times. The chain has TRBV6-1 and TRBJ2-2; 15 positions agree with TRBD2. The CDR3 is 18 amino acids. V lost 3 bases, J lost 1 base, and 3 bases stayed unmatched. Germline V gene lookup returns CDR1 MNHNS and CDR2 SASEGT. The CDR3 nucleotides read TGTGCCAGCAGTGACGGACTAGCGGGGGGGAAGAACACCGGGGAGCTGTTTTTT. Translated, it gives CASSDGLAGGKNTGELFF.

This clone was observed once. The rearrangement uses TRBV6-6 and TRBJ1-1, with D maybe TRBD1 (6 bases). The V and J ends lost 8 bases and 1 base respectively, with 17 bases between them. The germline CDR1 and CDR2 sequences are MNHNY and SVGAGI (reference sequence). CDR3 length equals 15 residues. The DNA of the CDR3 is TGTGCCAGCCGCCGGGCAGGACAGACGAACACTGAAGCTTTCTTT. Amino acids: CASRRAGQTNTEAFF.

The chain links TRBV7-9 to TRBJ2-7, with a weak D call TRBD1 (6 bases). The germline CDR1 and CDR2 sequences are SEHNR and FQNEAQ (reference sequence). There are 15 residues in the CDR3. V was trimmed by 4 bases and J by 9 bases, leaving 22 bases between them. CDR3: CASSSRQENSDSQYF. In nucleotides, the CDR3 is TGTGCCAGCAGCTCCCGACAGGAAAATAGCGACTCGCAGTACTTC.

The chain recombines TRBV7-9 with TRBJ2-7; possibly TRBD1 for D (5 bases). V shed 5 bases and J shed 5 bases, with 16 bases lying between them. The CDR3 consists of 14 residues. Germline assignment: CDR1 SEHNR and CDR2 FQNEAQ (reference sequence). In DNA, the CDR3 is TGTGCCAGCAGCCGTCCGGACATCATCCACGAGCAGTACTTC. This codes for CASSRPDIIHEQYF.

CDR3 nucleotide sequence: TGTGCCAGCAGAGGGGACTCGCTTTACGAGCAGTACTTC. Translating gives CASRGDSLYEQYF. The V gene is TRBV7-9, the J gene TRBJ2-7; perhaps TRBD2 as D (6 bases). The CDR3 has 13 amino acids. V was cut by 6 bases and J by 4 bases, with 13 bases left in between. CDR1 is SEHNR and CDR2 is FQNEAQ in the germline V gene (reference sequence). The whole variable domain, remainder taken from reference TRBV7-9 and TRBJ2-7, is DTGVSQNPRHKITKRGQNVTFRCDPISEHNRLYWYRQTLGQGPEFLTYFQNEAQLEKSRLLSDRFSAERPKGSFSTLEIQRTEQGDSAMYLCASRGDSLYEQYFGPGTRLTVT.

This clone was counted between two and nine times. The CDR3: CASSSNRGRGYEQYF. The DNA for the CDR3 is TGTGCCAGCAGTTCCAACAGGGGGCGAGGATACGAGCAGTACTTC. V usage is TRBV27 and J usage is TRBJ2-7; 9 bases fit TRBD1. Losses at the gene ends were 4 bases for V and 4 bases for J; bases not matched to a gene: 8. This CDR3 region has 15 residues. Looked up from germline, CDR1 is MNHEY and CDR2 is SMNVEV (reference sequence).

The chain employs TRBV6-6 and TRBJ2-2; D is uncertain. The CDR3 contains 15 residues. In germline, CDR1 is MNHNY, CDR2 SVGAGI (reference sequence). The V end was cut by 10 bases, the J end by 3 bases, with 18 bases between. CDR3: CATRLLLGDTGELFF. The CDR3 DNA is TGTGCCACCCGGTTACTGCTCGGAGACACCGGGGAGCTGTTTTTT.

This chain links TRBV6-1 with TRBJ2-7; D might be TRBD1 (5 bases). This CDR3 is built from 14 residues. Trimming shortened V by 1 base and J by 2 bases, and 9 bases separated the two germline ends. CDR1 and CDR2 (germline): MNHNS, SASEGT. The CDR3 nucleotides are TGTGCCAGCAGTGAAGGTGGACACCCCTACGAGCAGTACTTC. This translates into CASSEGGHPYEQYF.

J is TRBJ1-1 and V is TRBV5-1; 9 nucleotides align to TRBD1. The CDR3 sequence is 17 residues long. Germline V gene sequence: CDR1 SGHRS, CDR2 YFSETQ. Unmatched junction bases numbered 9, after V lost 1 base and J lost 2 bases. The DNA for the CDR3 is TGCGCCAGCAGCTTGTGGATCGGGACAGGGCCAAACACTGAAGCTTTCTTT. This codes for CASSLWIGTGPNTEAFF.

The chain employs TRBV6-5 and TRBJ1-2; TRBD1 matches at 7 bases. Germline V gene sequence: CDR1 MNHEY, CDR2 SVGAGI. The CDR3 is 14 amino acids. Trimming at V came to 5 bases and at J to 4 bases, leaving 7 bases not matched to a gene. The chain's CDR3 is CASSHLQGSYGYTF. CDR3 in DNA: TGTGCCAGCAGTCACCTACAGGGGAGCTATGGCTACACCTTC.

V usage is TRBV28 and J usage is TRBJ2-7; tentatively, D is TRBD1 (6 bases). Germline-derived CDR1 and CDR2 are MDHEN and SYDVKM. The V end was cut by 1 base, the J end by 5 bases, with 15 bases between. The CDR3 sequence is 15 residues long. This CDR3 is CASSLSGWGRDEQYF. The CDR3 DNA sequence: TGTGCCAGCAGTTTATCCGGGTGGGGGCGGGACGAGCAGTACTTC.

This rearrangement joins TRBV28 to TRBJ1-6, with 7 bases that match TRBD1. Unmatched junction bases numbered 5, after V lost 5 bases and J lost 4 bases. The CDR3 has 15 amino acids. Per germline, CDR1 MDHEN and CDR2 SYDVKM. The CDR3, as DNA: TGTGCCAGCAGTCCCGGGACAGCTTATAATTCACCCCTCCACTTT. It encodes CASSPGTAYNSPLHF.

This clone was counted a few times. The chain employs TRBV19 and TRBJ1-4, with a tentative D call TRBD1 (5 bases). There are 17 residues in the CDR3. The V end was cut by 2 bases, the J end by 2 bases, with 15 bases between. The germline V gene encodes CDR1 LNHDA and CDR2 SQIVND (reference sequence). The CDR3 reads CASSITISRVTNEKLFF. The CDR3 region has the DNA TGTGCCAGTAGTATAACCATCTCCAGGGTTACTAATGAAAAACTGTTTTTT.

This clone was picked up a small number of times. V gene TRBV18 combines with J gene TRBJ1-5; D not resolved. Germline assignment: CDR1 KGHSH and CDR2 LQKENI. The CDR3 spans 12 residues. V lost 3 bases and J lost 3, with 3 bases in between. As DNA, the CDR3 is TGTGCCAGCTCACCCTCCAATCAGCCCCAGCATTTT. Translated: CASSPSNQPQHF.